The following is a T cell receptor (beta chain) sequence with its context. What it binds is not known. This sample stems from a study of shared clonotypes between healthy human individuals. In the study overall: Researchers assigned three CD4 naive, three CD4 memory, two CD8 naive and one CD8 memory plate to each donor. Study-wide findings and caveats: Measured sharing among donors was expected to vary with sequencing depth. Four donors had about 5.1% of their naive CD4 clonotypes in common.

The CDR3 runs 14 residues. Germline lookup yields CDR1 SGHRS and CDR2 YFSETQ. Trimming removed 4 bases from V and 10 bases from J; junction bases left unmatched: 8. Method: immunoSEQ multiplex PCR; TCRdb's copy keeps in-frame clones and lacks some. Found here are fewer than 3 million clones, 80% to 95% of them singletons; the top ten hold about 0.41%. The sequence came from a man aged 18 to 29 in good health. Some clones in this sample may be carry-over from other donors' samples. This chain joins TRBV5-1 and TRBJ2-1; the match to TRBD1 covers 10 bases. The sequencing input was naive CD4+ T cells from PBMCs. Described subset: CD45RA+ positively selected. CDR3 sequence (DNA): TGCGCCAGCAGCGCCCCCGGGACAGGGGCCGAGCAGTTCTTC. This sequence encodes CASSAPGTGAEQFF.